This T cell receptor (beta chain) was identified in a study of T-cell reconstitution after alpha-beta-depleted transplantation in children. During its preparation, the TCRbeta library received unique molecular identifiers. Each CDR3 protein is one row after TCRdb ran MiXCR on the PCR reads. The table shows 350,000 to 450,000 distinct CDR3 sequences, with roughly 20% occurring only once. From germline, CDR1 is SGDLS and CDR2 YYNGEE. CDR3 size: 15 residues. Deletions cut 0 bases from V and 6 bases from J, with 15 bases between. This clonotype was picked up a small number of times. The sequence was obtained from a human donor who donated a stem cell graft to a child with acute myeloid leukemia. This chain joins TRBV9 and TRBJ1-1, with a weak D call TRBD1 (5 bases). Sequencing was performed on PBMCs from the stem cell graft donor, taken from the stem cell graft. The CDR3 reads CASSVGLGWDSEAFF. The CDR3 nucleotides read TGTGCCAGCAGCGTAGGGTTGGGATGGGACTCTGAAGCTTTCTTT. Combining the CDR3 with reference TRBV9 and TRBJ1-1 gives the whole variable domain DSGVTQTPKHLITATGQRVTLRCSPRSGDLSVYWYQQSLDQGLQFLIQYYNGEERAKGNILERFSAQQFPDLHSELNLSSLELGDSALYFCASSVGLGWDSEAFFGQGTRLTVV.